The 30 T cell receptor beta chains below were found in one sample sequenced in a study of T cell responses to AZD1222 COVID-19 vaccine. Method: immunoSEQ multiplex PCR; TCRdb's copy keeps in-frame clones and lacks some. The table lists 95,000 to 150,000 clones, 80% to 90% of them singletons. The source was peripheral blood, collected on day 0 of AZD1222 vaccination. These receptors all come from an adult in good health.

J is TRBJ2-1 and V is TRBV5-1, with D unclear. The CDR3 covers 16 residues. Trimming removed 0 bases from V and 0 bases from J, with 10 bases in between. Looked up from germline, CDR1 is SGHRS and CDR2 is YFSETQ. The CDR3 DNA is TGCGCCAGCAGCTTGGCCACCGGAAGCTCCTACAATGAGCAGTTCTTC. Amino acids: CASSLATGSSYNEQFF.

J is TRBJ1-5 and V is TRBV10-1; D not certain. V was pared by 8 bases and J by 3 bases, with 11 bases between. The CDR3 is made up of 13 amino acids. Germline lookup yields CDR1 WNHNN and CDR2 SYGVQD (reference sequence). The CDR3 nucleotides read TGCGCCAGCCCTGCCGGAGACAATCAGCCCCAGCATTTT. Translating it yields CASPAGDNQPQHF.

The chain has TRBV7-8 and TRBJ1-2, with D uncertain. Germline values: CDR1 SGHVS, CDR2 FQNEAQ. The CDR3 is made up of 13 amino acids. V dropped 0 bases and J dropped 8 bases, with 10 bases sitting between them. CDR3 residues: CASSLAPGKGYTF. For the CDR3, the DNA is TGTGCCAGCAGCTTAGCGCCCGGGAAGGGCTACACCTTC.

The gene calls are TRBV4-3 and TRBJ1-1, with D possibly TRBD1 on 6 matching bases. Between the trimmed V and J ends, which lost 0 bases and 5 bases, there was a span of 16 bases. This CDR3 has 16 residues. CDR1 LGHNA and CDR2 YSLEER come from the germline V gene. The CDR3 DNA sequence: TGCGCCAGCAGCCAAGATCGCAACAGGGAGGGAACTGAAGCTTTCTTT. Translating it yields CASSQDRNREGTEAFF.

The chain recombines TRBV29-1 with TRBJ2-3; TRBD1 aligns across 9 bases. Germline values: CDR1 SQVTM, CDR2 ANQGSEA. There are 14 residues in the CDR3. V lost 4 bases to trimming and J lost 6 bases; unmatched junction nucleotides: 8. This CDR3 is CSVARQGGADTQYF. The CDR3 coding sequence is TGCAGCGTTGCTCGACAGGGGGGAGCGGATACGCAGTATTTT.

This chain connects TRBV3-1 (or the pseudogene TRBV3-2) to TRBJ2-2, with TRBD1 matching 7 bases. Germline CDR1 and CDR2: LGHDT and YNNKEL (reference sequence). The CDR3 is made up of 16 amino acids. After removal of 5 bases from V and 4 bases from J, the junction contained 10 bases not matched to a gene. CDR3 residues: CASSSAGGRVTGELFF. The CDR3 DNA follows: TGTGCCAGCAGCTCCGCAGGGGGTCGGGTCACCGGGGAGCTGTTTTTT.

The rearrangement joins TRBV6-5 to TRBJ2-2; no definite D call. Deletions cut 6 bases from V and 8 bases from J, with 10 bases between. The CDR3 sequence is 12 residues long. Germline-derived CDR1 and CDR2 are MNHEY and SVGAGI. The CDR3 coding sequence is TGTGCCAGCAGCCTGCCGGGTGGGGAGCTGTTTTTT. This translates into CASSLPGGELFF.

V is TRBV6-4 and J is TRBJ1-2, with a possible D match to TRBD1 (5 bases). Trimming pared 6 bases from V and 10 bases from J, leaving 15 bases between. Looked up from germline, CDR1 is MRHNA and CDR2 is SNTAGT. The CDR3 runs 12 residues. The DNA for the CDR3 is TGTGCCAGCAGCATGGGGCAGGGTACCTACACCTTC. This codes for CASSMGQGTYTF.

The chain links TRBV7-9 to TRBJ1-2, with D possibly being TRBD1 (5 bases). V lost 4 bases and J lost 6, with 12 bases in between. The germline CDR1 and CDR2 sequences are SEHNR and FQNEAQ (reference sequence). The CDR3 runs to 13 residues. CDR3 sequence (DNA): TGTGCCAGCAGCTCCGGGACGGCCGATGGCTACACCTTC. Its protein product is CASSSGTADGYTF.

This clone was seen a single time. The V gene is TRBV10-3, the J gene TRBJ1-1; tentative D call: TRBD1 (6 bases). The ends were cut back, 7 bases at V and 6 bases at J, with 21 bases in the middle. This CDR3 has 15 residues. Germline V gene data show CDR1 as ENHRY and CDR2 as SYGVKD. The CDR3 loop is CAIKGGRAVDAEAFF. The CDR3 DNA reads TGTGCCATCAAGGGGGGCAGGGCGGTCGACGCTGAAGCTTTCTTT.

This sequence joins TRBV3-1 (or the pseudogene TRBV3-2) and TRBJ1-1, with TRBD1 identical over 9 bases. Germline loops: CDR1 LGHDT, CDR2 YNNKEL (reference sequence). CDR3 size: 13 residues. V lost 4 bases, J lost 7 bases, and 4 bases stayed unmatched. This CDR3 is CASSRGDRVEAFF. Here the CDR3 DNA reads TGTGCCAGCAGCCGAGGGGACAGGGTTGAAGCTTTCTTT.

The chain couples TRBV27 to TRBJ1-6; TRBD1 aligns across 8 bases. V lost 2 bases, J lost 6 bases, and 6 bases stayed unmatched. The CDR3 loop spans 16 amino acids. The germline CDR1 and CDR2 sequences are MNHEY and SMNVEV (reference sequence). In nucleotides, the CDR3 is TGTGCCAGCAGTTTAGGGGGACAGGTGTTTAATTCACCCCTCCACTTT. Translation: CASSLGGQVFNSPLHF.

This clone appeared once. The chain carries TRBV15 and TRBJ1-2, with TRBD1 identical over 8 bases. The junction had 1 base not matched to a gene; V was cut back by 3 bases and J by 4 bases. CDR3 size: 13 residues. CDR1 and CDR2 from the germline V gene are LNHNV and YYDKDF (reference sequence). The CDR3 coding sequence is TGTGCCACCAGCAGGGACAGGGTCTATGGCTACACCTTC. Encoded protein: CATSRDRVYGYTF.

V is TRBV6-6 and J is TRBJ1-1; D is unclear. The CDR3 sequence is 11 residues long. V lost 5 bases and J 6 bases, leaving 7 bases between the germline ends. CDR1 is MNHNY and CDR2 is SVGAGI in the germline V gene (reference sequence). The CDR3 DNA sequence: TGTGCCAGCAGTCCCGGTGCTGAAGCTTTCTTT. Residues: CASSPGAEAFF.

V gene TRBV5-4 combines with J gene TRBJ2-5; D tentatively reads TRBD1 or TRBD2 (7 bases each). This CDR3 is 16 amino acids long. Trimming removed 4 bases at V and 2 bases at J, with 18 bases between. Germline V CDR1 and CDR2: SGHNT, YYREEE (reference sequence). CDR3 coding DNA: TGTGCCAGCAGCCCACGCAGGGGGGGATTACAAGAGACCCAGTACTTC. Protein: CASSPRRGGLQETQYF.

The chain recombines TRBV6-5 with TRBJ2-5, with D maybe TRBD2 (6 bases). V gave up 6 bases and J gave up 4 bases, with 15 bases separating them. This CDR3 has 14 amino acids. The V gene's germline CDR1 is MNHEY and CDR2 SVGAGI. CDR3: CASSLGGAGETQYF. The DNA for the CDR3 is TGTGCCAGCAGCCTCGGAGGGGCTGGAGAGACCCAGTACTTC.

The chain is built from TRBV7-8 and TRBJ2-6; TRBD1 aligns across 8 bases. Germline CDR1 SGHVS, CDR2 FQNEAQ. J was trimmed by 0 bases and V by 8 bases; bases with no gene match: 12. This CDR3 is built from 18 residues. CDR3 nucleotides: TGTGCCAGCCCCCCCCGGACAGGGCCTTTCTCTGGGGCCAACGTCCTGACTTTC. Amino acid sequence: CASPPRTGPFSGANVLTF.

The J gene is TRBJ2-1, the V gene TRBV7-2; D gene ambiguous. The ends were cut back, 2 bases at V and 0 bases at J, with 14 bases in the middle. The germline V gene encodes CDR1 SGHTA and CDR2 FQGNSA. The CDR3 runs to 17 residues. The CDR3 region is CASSLSPRRSSYNEQFF. In DNA, the CDR3 is TGTGCCAGCAGCTTATCCCCCCGGCGGAGCTCCTACAATGAGCAGTTCTTC.

The chain combines TRBV20-1 with TRBJ2-3, with D possibly TRBD2 on 5 matching bases. Germline V gives CDR1 DFQATT, CDR2 SNEGSKA (reference sequence). This CDR3 contains 11 residues. V lost 5 bases to trimming and J lost 5 bases, with 8 bases between them. The CDR3 reads CSAGLLDTQYF. In DNA form, the CDR3 reads TGCAGTGCTGGACTGCTAGATACGCAGTATTTT.

The V and J genes are TRBV2 and TRBJ2-7; TRBD1 matches 10 bases. Trimming cost V 8 bases and J 4 bases; bases outside gene matches: 5. This CDR3 is 13 amino acids long. Germline CDR1 SNHLY, CDR2 FYNNEI. The CDR3 DNA reads as TGTGCCAGCGAGGGACAGGGGCTTTACGAGCAGTACTTC. Protein sequence: CASEGQGLYEQYF.

The genes are TRBV7-2 and TRBJ2-3; 9 positions match TRBD2. Germline V gives CDR1 SGHTA, CDR2 FQGNSA. V dropped 1 base and J dropped 3; count of bases not matched to a gene: 5. CDR3 length: 16 amino acids. The CDR3 DNA reads as TGTGCCAGCAGCTTAGGGGTTAGCGGGGGAACAGATACGCAGTATTTT. It specifies CASSLGVSGGTDTQYF.

This clone was counted a single time. The rearrangement joins TRBV10-3 to TRBJ2-7; TRBD1 agrees at 8 bases. V lost 11 bases to trimming and J lost 0 bases; unmatched junction nucleotides: 9. CDR3 size: 14 residues. Germline V gene data show CDR1 as ENHRY and CDR2 as SYGVKD. CDR3 DNA sequence: TGTGCCGCCGCAGGACAGGGACTCTCCTACGAGCAGTACTTC. This translates into CAAAGQGLSYEQYF.

This sequence joins TRBV15 and TRBJ1-2; D is ambiguous. V lost 0 bases and J 12 bases, leaving 17 bases between the germline ends. The germline gives CDR1 LNHNV, CDR2 YYDKDF (reference sequence). The CDR3 spans 14 residues. The DNA of the CDR3 is TGTGCCACCAGCAGAGATCTTTTCACCCCCGACCACACCTTC. Amino acids: CATSRDLFTPDHTF.

The chain carries TRBV7-8 and TRBJ1-5, with D tentatively TRBD1 (5 bases). Trimming removed 5 bases at V and 3 bases at J, with 14 bases between. This CDR3 is built from 15 residues. CDR1 and CDR2 (germline): SGHVS, FQNEAQ. CDR3 sequence (DNA): TGTGCCAGCAGCCGGCTCAGGGCCGCCAATCAGCCCCAGCATTTT. It yields the protein CASSRLRAANQPQHF.

The chain couples TRBV10-3 to TRBJ1-2, with 7 positions matching TRBD1. CDR3 length: 14 residues. V lost 4 bases and J lost 6; bases outside the gene matches: 8. Per germline, CDR1 ENHRY and CDR2 SYGVKD. DNA of the CDR3: TGTGCCATCAGTGCCTCGGGACAGCGCCATGGCTACACCTTC. It translates to CAISASGQRHGYTF.

The V call is TRBV11-2, the J call TRBJ1-2; D gene uncertain. V dropped 5 bases and J dropped 7 bases, with 11 bases sitting between them. From germline, CDR1 is SGHAT and CDR2 FQNNGV. The CDR3 has 12 residues. The CDR3 DNA sequence: TGTGCCAGCAGCCGAGAGGGAGGTGGCTACACCTTC. Translating gives CASSREGGGYTF. The complete variable domain, with remaining parts taken from reference TRBV11-2 and TRBJ1-2, reads EAGVAQSPRYKIIEKRQSVAFWCNPISGHATLYWYQQILGQGPKLLIQFQNNGVVDDSQLPKDRFSAERLKGVDSTLKIQPAKLEDSAVYLCASSREGGGYTFGSGTRLTVV.

This clone was seen a single time. The chain links TRBV25-1 to TRBJ2-3; D gene ambiguous. CDR1 is MGHDK and CDR2 is SYGVNS in the germline V gene. This CDR3 region has 16 residues. V lost 2 bases, J lost 0 bases, and 12 bases lay in between. The CDR3 region has the DNA TGTGCCAGCAGTGAAGTCAGCCGTTGGAGCACAGATACGCAGTATTTT. This sequence encodes CASSEVSRWSTDTQYF.

The chain recombines TRBV19 with TRBJ2-3; 7 bases are shared with TRBD1. V trimming: 7 bases; J trimming: 0 bases; junction bases outside the gene matches: 10. Looked up from germline, CDR1 is LNHDA and CDR2 is SQIVND (reference sequence). The CDR3 is 16 residues long. CDR3 sequence reads: CASTLGTASSTDTQYF. CDR3 nucleotide sequence: TGTGCCAGTACTCTAGGGACAGCTTCTAGCACAGATACGCAGTATTTT.

The rearrangement uses TRBV6-1 and TRBJ1-4; D possibly corresponds to TRBD1 (6 bases). Trimming left V 3 bases short and J 5 bases short, with 10 bases between. This CDR3 has 14 residues. The V gene's germline CDR1 is MNHNS and CDR2 SASEGT. The CDR3 DNA follows: TGTGCCAGCAGTGACAGGGGTACAAATGAAAAACTGTTTTTT. It yields the protein CASSDRGTNEKLFF.

This chain joins TRBV29-1 and TRBJ2-3; D may be TRBD2 (6 bases). CDR1 and CDR2 (germline): SQVTM, ANQGSEA. The ends were cut back, 4 bases at V and 2 bases at J, with 16 bases in the middle. The CDR3 totals 15 residues. CDR3 residues: CSVAPPGEITDTQYF. In DNA form, the CDR3 reads TGCAGCGTTGCCCCCCCGGGGGAAATCACAGATACGCAGTATTTT.